This T cell receptor (beta chain) was observed in a study of human T cells and chemical hapten exposure. The library gave individual cDNA molecules unique molecular identifiers. Original data processing: Samples ranged from about 23,224 to 700,000 TCRs, with a median of roughly 95,000. TCRdb called the RACE reads again in MiXCR, with one record for every CDR3 protein. These V and J calls rely on TCRdb rather than the paper's analysis. Here the sample spans approximately 120,000 distinct CDR3 sequences, about a tenth being singletons. Noted time point: patch test 2, 6 weeks after DPC sensitization. Described treatment: therapeutic diphenylcyclopropenone sensitization with weekly scalp DPC. Deletions cut 0 bases from V and 1 base from J, with 10 bases between. CDR3 length: 15 residues. The germline CDR1 and CDR2 sequences are SGDLS and YYNGEE. Study-wide findings and caveats: Controls had significantly fewer large CDR3 similarity clusters than were formed by expanded TCRs.

This clonotype was observed a few times. Its antigen remains unidentified. Sequencing was performed on whole blood, taken in connection with sensitization to the hapten diphenylcyclopropenone (DPC). The clonotype was recovered from a woman in her forties with alopecia areata. Some clones in this sample may be carry-over from other donors' samples. The rearrangement uses TRBV9 and TRBJ1-1; D unclear. As DNA, the CDR3 is TGTGCCAGCAGCGTAGACCCTATTACGAACACTGAAGCTTTCTTT. Its translation: CASSVDPITNTEAFF. Drawing the rest from reference TRBV9 and TRBJ1-1, the complete variable domain is DSGVTQTPKHLITATGQRVTLRCSPRSGDLSVYWYQQSLDQGLQFLIQYYNGEERAKGNILERFSAQQFPDLHSELNLSSLELGDSALYFCASSVDPITNTEAFFGQGTRLTVV.